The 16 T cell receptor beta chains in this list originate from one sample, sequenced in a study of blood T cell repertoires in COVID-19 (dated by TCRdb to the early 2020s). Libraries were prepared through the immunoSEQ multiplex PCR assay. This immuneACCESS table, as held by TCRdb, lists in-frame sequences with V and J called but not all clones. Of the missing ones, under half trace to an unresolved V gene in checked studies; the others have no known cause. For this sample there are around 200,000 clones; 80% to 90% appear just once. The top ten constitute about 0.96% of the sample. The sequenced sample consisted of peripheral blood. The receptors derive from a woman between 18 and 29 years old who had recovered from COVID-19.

CDR3 loop: CASSPYQGTDTQYF. CDR3 DNA: TGTGCCAGCAGCCCTTATCAGGGAACAGATACGCAGTATTTT. J is TRBJ2-3 and V is TRBV7-2; D perhaps matches TRBD1 (5 bases). Per the germline V gene, CDR1 is SGHTA and CDR2 is FQGNSA. V was trimmed by 5 bases and J by 3 bases, leaving 12 bases between them. The CDR3 covers 14 residues.

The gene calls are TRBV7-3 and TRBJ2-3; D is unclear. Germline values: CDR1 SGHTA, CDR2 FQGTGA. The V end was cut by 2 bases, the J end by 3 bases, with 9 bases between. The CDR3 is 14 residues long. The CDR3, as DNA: TGTGCCAGCAGCTTAGTGGCGGCAACAGATACGCAGTATTTT. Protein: CASSLVAATDTQYF.

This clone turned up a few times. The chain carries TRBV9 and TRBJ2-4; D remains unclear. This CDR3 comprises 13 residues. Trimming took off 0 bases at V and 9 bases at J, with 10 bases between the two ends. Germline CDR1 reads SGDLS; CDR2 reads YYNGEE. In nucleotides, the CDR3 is TGTGCCAGCAGCGTAGGGCAGGTCAGCATTCAGTACTTC. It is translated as CASSVGQVSIQYF.

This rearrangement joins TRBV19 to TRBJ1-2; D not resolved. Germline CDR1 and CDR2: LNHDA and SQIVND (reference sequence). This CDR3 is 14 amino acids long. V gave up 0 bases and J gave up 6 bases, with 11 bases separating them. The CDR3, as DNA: TGTGCCAGTAGTATAGATGGAGGATTCAATGGCTACACCTTC. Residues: CASSIDGGFNGYTF.

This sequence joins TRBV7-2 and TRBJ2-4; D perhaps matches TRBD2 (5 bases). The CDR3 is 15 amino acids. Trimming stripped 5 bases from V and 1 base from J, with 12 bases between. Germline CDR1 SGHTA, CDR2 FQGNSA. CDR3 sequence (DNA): TGTGCCAGCAGCGTGACGGGATTCGCCAAAAACATTCAGTACTTC. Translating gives CASSVTGFAKNIQYF.

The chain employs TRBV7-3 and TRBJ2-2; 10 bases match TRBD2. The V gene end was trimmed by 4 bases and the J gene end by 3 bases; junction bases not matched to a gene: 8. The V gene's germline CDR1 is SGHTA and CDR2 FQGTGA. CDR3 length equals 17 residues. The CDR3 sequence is CASSSNPTSGYTGELFF. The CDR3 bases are TGTGCCAGCAGCTCAAACCCGACTAGCGGGTACACCGGGGAGCTGTTTTTT.

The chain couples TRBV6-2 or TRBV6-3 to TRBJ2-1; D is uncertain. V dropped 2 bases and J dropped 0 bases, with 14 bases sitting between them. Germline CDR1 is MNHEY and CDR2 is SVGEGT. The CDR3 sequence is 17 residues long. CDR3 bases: TGTGCCAGCAGTTACAGGCAGTTTAGGAGCTCCTACAATGAGCAGTTCTTC. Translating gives CASSYRQFRSSYNEQFF.

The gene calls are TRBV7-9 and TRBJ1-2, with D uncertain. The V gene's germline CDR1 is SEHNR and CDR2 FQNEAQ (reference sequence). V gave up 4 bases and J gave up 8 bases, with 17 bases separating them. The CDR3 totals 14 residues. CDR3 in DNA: TGTGCCAGCAGCTCTAGCTCAACCCCACAGGGCTACACCTTC. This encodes CASSSSSTPQGYTF.

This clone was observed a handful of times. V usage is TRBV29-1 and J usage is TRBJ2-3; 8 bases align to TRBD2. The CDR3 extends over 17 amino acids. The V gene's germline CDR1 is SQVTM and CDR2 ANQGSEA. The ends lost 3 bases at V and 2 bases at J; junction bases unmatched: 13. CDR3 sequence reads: CSVELRGTSIFTDTQYF. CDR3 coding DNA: TGCAGCGTTGAGCTACGGGGGACTAGTATTTTCACAGATACGCAGTATTTT.

The DNA of the CDR3 is TGTGCCAGCTCACCGCCGGGATCTTACACTGAAGCTTTCTTT. It specifies CASSPPGSYTEAFF. The chain couples TRBV18 to TRBJ1-1; D gene ambiguous. V lost 3 bases, J lost 3 bases, and 11 bases lay in between. This CDR3 comprises 14 residues. CDR1 is KGHSH, CDR2 LQKENI, per germline.

This chain's CDR3 is CASSISGATGELFF. The CDR3 bases are TGTGCCAGTAGTATCAGCGGGGCTACCGGGGAGCTGTTTTTT. This chain links TRBV19 with TRBJ2-2; 7 bases agree with TRBD2. The CDR3 contains 14 residues. Germline V CDR1 and CDR2: LNHDA, SQIVND (reference sequence). After removal of 3 bases from V and 5 bases from J, the junction contained 3 bases not matched to a gene.

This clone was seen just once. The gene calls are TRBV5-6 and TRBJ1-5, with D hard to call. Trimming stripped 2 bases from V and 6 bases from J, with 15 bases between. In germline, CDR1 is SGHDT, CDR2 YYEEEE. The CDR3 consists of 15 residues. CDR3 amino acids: CASSFYRGVPQPQHF. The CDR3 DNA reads TGTGCCAGCAGCTTTTACCGCGGGGTTCCTCAGCCCCAGCATTTT.

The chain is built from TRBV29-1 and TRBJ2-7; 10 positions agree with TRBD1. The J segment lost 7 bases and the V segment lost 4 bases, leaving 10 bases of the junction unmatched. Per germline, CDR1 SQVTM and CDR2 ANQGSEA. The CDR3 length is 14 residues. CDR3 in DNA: TGCAGCGTTGTAATCCGACAGGGGGCGCGGGAGCAGTACTTC. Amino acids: CSVVIRQGAREQYF.

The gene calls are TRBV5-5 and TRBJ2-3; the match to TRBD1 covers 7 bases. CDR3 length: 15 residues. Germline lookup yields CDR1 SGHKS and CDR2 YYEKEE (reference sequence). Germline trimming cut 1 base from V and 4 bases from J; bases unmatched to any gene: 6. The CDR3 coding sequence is TGTGCCAGCAGCTTGACGACAGGGAGTTCAGATACGCAGTATTTT. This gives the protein CASSLTTGSSDTQYF.

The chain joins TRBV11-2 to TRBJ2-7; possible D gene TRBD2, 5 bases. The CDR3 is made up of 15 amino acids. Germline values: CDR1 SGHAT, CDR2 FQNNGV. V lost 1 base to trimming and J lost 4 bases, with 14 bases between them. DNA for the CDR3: TGTGCCAGCAGCTTAGGACCCAGCGGCGATTACGAGCAGTACGTC. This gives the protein CASSLGPSGDYEQYV.

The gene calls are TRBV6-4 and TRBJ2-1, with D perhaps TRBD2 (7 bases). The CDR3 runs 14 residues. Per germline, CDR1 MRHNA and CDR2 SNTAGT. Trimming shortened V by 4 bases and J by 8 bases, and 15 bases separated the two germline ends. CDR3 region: CASSVSGGLDEQFF. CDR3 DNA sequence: TGTGCCAGCAGTGTCTCCGGGGGGCTTGATGAGCAGTTCTTC.